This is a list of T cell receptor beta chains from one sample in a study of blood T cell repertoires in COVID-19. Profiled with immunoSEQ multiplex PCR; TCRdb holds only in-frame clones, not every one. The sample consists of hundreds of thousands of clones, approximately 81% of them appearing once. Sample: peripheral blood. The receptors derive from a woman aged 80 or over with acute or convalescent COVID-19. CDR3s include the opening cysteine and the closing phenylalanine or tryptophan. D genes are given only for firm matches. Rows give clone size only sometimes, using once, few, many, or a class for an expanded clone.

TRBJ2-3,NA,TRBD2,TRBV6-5,TGTGCCAGCAGGGGGACTAGCGGGCCCACAGATACGCAGTATTTT,CASRGTSGPTDTQYF
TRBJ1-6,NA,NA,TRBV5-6,TGTGCCAGCAGCTTAGGAAAAGGGGCCAACTATAATTCACCCCTCCACTTT,CASSLGKGANYNSPLHF
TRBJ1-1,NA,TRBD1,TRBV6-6,TGTGCCAGCAACCCTCTCGACAGGGGATCCACTGAAGCTTTCTTT,CASNPLDRGSTEAFF
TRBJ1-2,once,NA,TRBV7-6,TGTGCCAGCAGCTTACTCCGACAGGCGTCGGGGGGCTACACCTTC,CASSLLRQASGGYTF
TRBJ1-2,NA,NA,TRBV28,TGTGCCAGCAGAGGTTTAAGGGGCGGTGGCTACACCTTC,CASRGLRGGGYTF
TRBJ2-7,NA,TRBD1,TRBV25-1,TGTGCCAGCAGTGATTCTGGGACAGGGCCAACCTACGAGCAGTACTTC,CASSDSGTGPTYEQYF
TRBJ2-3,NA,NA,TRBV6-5,TGTGCCAGCACCAATCCCGGGACAGATACGCAGTATTTT,CASTNPGTDTQYF
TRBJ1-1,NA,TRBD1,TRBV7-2,TGTGCCAGCAGCTTAGTGACAGGGACGATATATGTGACTTTCTTT,CASSLVTGTIYVTFF
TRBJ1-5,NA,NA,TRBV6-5,TGTGCCAGCAGTTCTAAAACAGGAGCAGGTGCCCAGCATTTT,CASSSKTGAGAQHF
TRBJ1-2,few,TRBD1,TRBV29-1,TGCAGCGTTCGGGACAGGGAGAGTGGCTACACCTTC,CSVRDRESGYTF
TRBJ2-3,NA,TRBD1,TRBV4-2,TGTGCCAGCAGCCAAGACAGGGGGACAGATACGCAGTATTTT,CASSQDRGTDTQYF
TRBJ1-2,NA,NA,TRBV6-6,TGTGCCAGCAGACCTACCCAGGGATCTGGCTATGGCTACACCTTC,CASRPTQGSGYGYTF
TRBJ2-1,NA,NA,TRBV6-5,TGTGCCAGCAGGGGGGGACAGCACTCCTACAATGAGCAGTTCTTC,CASRGGQHSYNEQFF
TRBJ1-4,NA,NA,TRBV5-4,TGTGCCAGCAGCAATGGTCCAGCAACTAATGAAAAACTGTTTTTT,CASSNGPATNEKLFF
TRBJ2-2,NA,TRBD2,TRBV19,TGTGCCACAGGTCCACGGACTAGCGGGAACGGGGAGCTGTTTTTT,CATGPRTSGNGELFF
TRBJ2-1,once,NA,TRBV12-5,TGTGCTAGCGAACGGGGTGGGAATGAGCAGTTCTTC,CASERGGNEQFF
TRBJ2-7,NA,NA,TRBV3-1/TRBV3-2,TGTGCCAGCAGGTCAGCCAGGGAAGGCGGGCAGTACTTC,CASRSAREGGQYF
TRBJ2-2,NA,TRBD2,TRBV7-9,TGTGCCAGCAGGCCCGGGACTAGCGGGAGCGCCGGGGAGCTGTTTTTT,CASRPGTSGSAGELFF
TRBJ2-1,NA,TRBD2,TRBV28,TGTGCCAGCAGGAGCGGGAGGGTCTACAATGAGCAGTTCTTC,CASRSGRVYNEQFF
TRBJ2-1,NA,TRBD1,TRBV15,TGTGCCACCAGCAGAGGGTGGACAGGGGACAACAATGAGCAGTTCTTC,CATSRGWTGDNNEQFF
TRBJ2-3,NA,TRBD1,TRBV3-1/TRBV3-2,TGTGCCAGCACTTTCGGGGGACAGGGTTTCCGGGGCACAGATACGCAGTATTTT,CASTFGGQGFRGTDTQYF
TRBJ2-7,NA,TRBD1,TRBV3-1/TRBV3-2,TGTGCCAGCAGCCAAGTGGACAGGGGCTCGTACGAGCAGTACTTC,CASSQVDRGSYEQYF
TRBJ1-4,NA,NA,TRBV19,TGTGCCAGTAGTATGGGTCTTGGGCGAGAAAAACTGTTTTTT,CASSMGLGREKLFF
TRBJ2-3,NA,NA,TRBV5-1,TGCGCCAGCAGCAAAAGACGGGATAGCACAGATACGCAGTATTTT,CASSKRRDSTDTQYF
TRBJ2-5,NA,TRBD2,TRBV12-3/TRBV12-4,TGTGCCAGCAGTAGCGGGGGGCAAGAGACCCAGTACTTC,CASSSGGQETQYF
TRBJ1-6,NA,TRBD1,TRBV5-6,TGTGCCAGCAGCTTTTCGGGACAGGTAATTTCACCCCTCCACTTT,CASSFSGQVISPLHF
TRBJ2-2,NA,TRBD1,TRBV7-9,TGTGCCAGCAGCTTAAACAGGGGGTTTAACACCGGGGAGCTGTTTTTT,CASSLNRGFNTGELFF
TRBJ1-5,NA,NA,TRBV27,TGTGCCAGCAGTTCCCGCCAGGGTGCCATTCAGCCCCAGCATTTT,CASSSRQGAIQPQHF
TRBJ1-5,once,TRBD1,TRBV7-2,TGTGCCAGCAGCTTAGCGGGGGGACAGGGGGCCGATCAGCCCCAGCATTTT,CASSLAGGQGADQPQHF
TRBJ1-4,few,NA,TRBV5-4,TGTGCCAGCAGCTTGGACAGGGCAACTAATGAAAAACTGTTTTTT,CASSLDRATNEKLFF
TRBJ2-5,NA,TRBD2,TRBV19,TGTGCCAGTAGTAACGGATTGGGACTACCGGAGACCCAGTACTTC,CASSNGLGLPETQYF
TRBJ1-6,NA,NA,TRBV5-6,TGTGCCAGCAGCGGGGGGATTCAGGCCCTCCACTTT,CASSGGIQALHF
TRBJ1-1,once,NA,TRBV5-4,TGTGCCAGCAGCTTGGGCGGGGCGAACACTGAAGCTTTCTTT,CASSLGGANTEAFF
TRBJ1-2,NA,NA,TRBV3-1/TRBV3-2,TGTGCCAGCAGCCAAAACAGGGTCGTTGGCTACACCTTC,CASSQNRVVGYTF
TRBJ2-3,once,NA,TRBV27,TGTGCCAGCAGTTTACCGGGATTCGCGGATACGCAGTATTTT,CASSLPGFADTQYF
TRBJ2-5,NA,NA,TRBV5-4,TGTGCCAGCAGCTTGGGTATGGCGGGGCCACAAGAGACCCAGTACTTC,CASSLGMAGPQETQYF
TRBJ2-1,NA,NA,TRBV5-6,TGTGCCAGCAGCTTTTATGCGGGAAACCTCAATGAGCAGTTCTTC,CASSFYAGNLNEQFF
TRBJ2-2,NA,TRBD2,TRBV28,TGTGCCAGCAGGACTAGCCTCCACCGAGAGCTGTTTTTT,CASRTSLHRELFF
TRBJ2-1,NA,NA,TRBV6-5,TGTGCCAGCAGTAGAGCGACAGTAACCTACAATGAGCAGTTCTTC,CASSRATVTYNEQFF
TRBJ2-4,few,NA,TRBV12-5,TGTGCTAGTGGTCAAGGGGGAATTCAGTACTTC,CASGQGGIQYF